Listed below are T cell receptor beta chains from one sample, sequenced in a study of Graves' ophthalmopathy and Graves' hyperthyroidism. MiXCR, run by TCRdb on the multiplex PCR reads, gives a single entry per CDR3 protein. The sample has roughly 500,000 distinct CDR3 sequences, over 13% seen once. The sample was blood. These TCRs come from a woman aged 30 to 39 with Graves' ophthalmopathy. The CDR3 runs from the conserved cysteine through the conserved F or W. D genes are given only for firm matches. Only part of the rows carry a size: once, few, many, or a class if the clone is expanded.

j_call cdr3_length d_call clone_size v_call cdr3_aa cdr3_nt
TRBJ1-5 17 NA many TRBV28 CASSFSAEPNGDQPQHF TGTGCCAGCAGTTTTAGTGCCGAGCCCAACGGAGATCAGCCCCAGCATTTT
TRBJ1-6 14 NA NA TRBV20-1 CSAREEGSNSPLHF TGCAGTGCTAGAGAAGAGGGAAGCAATTCACCCCTCCACTTT
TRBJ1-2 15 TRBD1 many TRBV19 CASSTGTAPGYGYTF TGTGCCAGTAGCACTGGGACAGCTCCTGGCTATGGCTACACCTTC
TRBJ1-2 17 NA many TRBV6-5 CASKGVGFHKLHYGYTF TGTGCCAGCAAAGGGGTTGGTTTCCATAAACTCCACTATGGCTACACCTTC
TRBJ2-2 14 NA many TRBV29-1 CSGTGGTNTGELFF TGCAGCGGGACCGGGGGCACTAACACCGGGGAGCTGTTTTTT
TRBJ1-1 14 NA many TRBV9 CASSVALNSPQAFF TGTGCCAGCAGCGTAGCTTTGAACTCCCCTCAAGCTTTCTTT
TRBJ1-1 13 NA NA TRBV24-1 CATSEPTGTEAFF TGTGCCACCAGTGAACCAACAGGGACTGAAGCTTTCTTT
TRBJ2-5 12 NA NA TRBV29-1 CSVGEGAETQYF TGCAGCGTTGGGGAAGGGGCCGAGACCCAGTACTTC
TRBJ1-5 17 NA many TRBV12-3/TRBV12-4 CASSLRGTGRHNQPQHF TGTGCCAGCAGTTTACGGGGTACCGGCAGACACAATCAGCCCCAGCATTTT
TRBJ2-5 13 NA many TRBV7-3 CASSLSTRETQYF TGTGCCAGCAGCTTAAGTACGCGGGAGACCCAGTACTTC
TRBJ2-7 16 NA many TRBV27 CASSPTPGAMKYEQYF TGTGCCAGCAGTCCCACTCCCGGGGCGATGAAATACGAGCAGTACTTC
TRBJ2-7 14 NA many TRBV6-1 CASTDEGTGYEQYF TGTGCCAGCACCGACGAAGGGACGGGATACGAGCAGTACTTC
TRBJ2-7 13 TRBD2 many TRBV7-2 CASSLELAWEQYF TGTGCCAGCAGCTTAGAACTAGCGTGGGAGCAGTACTTC
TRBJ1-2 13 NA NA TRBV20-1 CSARDWGANGYTF TGCAGTGCTAGAGATTGGGGGGCTAATGGCTACACCTTC
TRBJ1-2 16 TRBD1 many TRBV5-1 CASSPLLTGTDYGYTF TGCGCCAGCAGCCCACTCCTCACGGGGACAGACTATGGCTACACCTTC
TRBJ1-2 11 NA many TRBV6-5 CASSYLGGYTF TGTGCCAGCAGTTACCTTGGGGGCTACACCTTC